This T cell receptor beta chain was identified during a study of T cells in Graves' hyperthyroidism and ophthalmopathy. Amplified TCR beta CDR3 regions came from RNA transcripts. HTBI primers were the set used in a first-round RT-PCR of the TCR CDR3. TCRdb reprocessed the multiplex PCR reads with MiXCR, giving one entry per CDR3 protein. This sample has around 400,000 distinct CDR3 sequences; nearly 15% occur once, and the top ten carry roughly a fifth. V shed 5 bases, J shed 4 bases, and the junction held 8 bases outside the gene matches. This CDR3 comprises 15 residues. The germline gives CDR1 SQVTM, CDR2 ANQGSEA. Study findings and constraints: In blood, most of the thyroid clonotypes expanded above 0.001 were also present.

On this clonotype: Its cognate antigen is unknown.

This chain connects TRBV29-1 to TRBJ2-5; 12 positions match TRBD2. Sample: blood. The receptor was derived from a woman aged 55 to 70 with Graves' ophthalmopathy. The CDR3 reads CSVLAGGSPGETQYF. In DNA, the CDR3 is TGCAGCGTTCTAGCGGGAGGGTCCCCCGGAGAGACCCAGTACTTC.